This TCR beta chain was identified during a study of siplizumab effects on memory and regulatory T cells. Study observations and caveats: Apparently key alloresponse contributors, naive T cells also seemed more diverse than memory cells.

TCR templates, some 10^5 per sample, were assayed. Clones were sequenced by immunoSEQ multiplex PCR, and TCRdb holds only the in-frame ones, with some missing. This sample has roughly 100,000 clones, with roughly nine tenths found just once. This clone was recorded once. Its cognate antigen is unknown. Deletions cut 3 bases from V and 1 base from J, with 14 bases between. Per germline, CDR1 KGHSH and CDR2 LQKENI. This CDR3 region has 16 residues. The chain employs TRBV18 and TRBJ2-3; the D gene could be TRBD1 or TRBD2 (7 bases each). The receptor's source is a human donor in good health. Sequenced material: CD4+ T cells sorted from blood. The CDR3 DNA is TGTGCCAGCTCACCGACCAGGGGGGGAGGCACAGATACGCAGTATTTT. It is translated as CASSPTRGGGTDTQYF.